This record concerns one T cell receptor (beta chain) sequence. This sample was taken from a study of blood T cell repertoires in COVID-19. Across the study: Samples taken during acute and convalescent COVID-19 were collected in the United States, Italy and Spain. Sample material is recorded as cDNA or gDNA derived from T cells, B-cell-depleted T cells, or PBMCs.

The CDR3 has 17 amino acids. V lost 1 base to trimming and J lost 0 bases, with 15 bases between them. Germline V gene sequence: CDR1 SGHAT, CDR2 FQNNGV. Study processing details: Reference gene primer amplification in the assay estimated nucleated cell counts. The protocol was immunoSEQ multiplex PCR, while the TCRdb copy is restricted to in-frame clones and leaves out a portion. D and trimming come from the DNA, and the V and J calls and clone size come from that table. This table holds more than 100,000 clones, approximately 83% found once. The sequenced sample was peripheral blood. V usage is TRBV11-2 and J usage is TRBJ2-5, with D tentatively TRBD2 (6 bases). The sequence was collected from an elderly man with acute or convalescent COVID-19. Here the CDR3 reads CASSLAGQRAYQETQYF. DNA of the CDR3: TGTGCCAGCAGCTTAGCCGGCCAGCGGGCGTACCAAGAGACCCAGTACTTC.